This passage covers 17 T cell receptor beta chains from one sample sequenced in a study of PD-1 blockade in classical Hodgkin lymphoma. All patients experienced relapse after autologous stem cell transplantation, and brentuximab vedotin exposure was variable. Some clones are missing from TCRdb's copy, which holds only in-frame ones; the method was immunoSEQ multiplex PCR. The repertoire has tens of thousands of clones, 89% of them found once; the top ten carry approximately 11%. The material was peripheral blood mononuclear cells (PBMCs), obtained before the second cycle of nivolumab. The receptor source for this set is a human donor with classical Hodgkin lymphoma.

This clone appeared a few times. J is TRBJ1-2 and V is TRBV5-1; perhaps TRBD1 as D (6 bases). V was trimmed by 3 bases and J by 4 bases, leaving 13 bases between them. The CDR3 loop spans 14 amino acids. Germline CDR1 is SGHRS and CDR2 is YFSETQ. CDR3 nucleotide sequence: TGCGCCAGCAGCTCGGGGCAACAGGGCTATGGCTACACCTTC. It is translated as CASSSGQQGYGYTF.

The chain couples TRBV18 to TRBJ2-7; no reliable D call. The CDR3 is made up of 14 amino acids. Germline lookup yields CDR1 KGHSH and CDR2 LQKENI. The V gene lost 2 bases and the J gene lost 0 bases, with 8 bases spanning the gap. The CDR3 nucleotides read TGTGCCAGCTCACCAGGCGCAAGCTCCTACGAGCAGTACTTC. Protein: CASSPGASSYEQYF.

The rearrangement uses TRBV4-1 and TRBJ2-7; D ambiguous. The CDR3 extends over 14 amino acids. V was trimmed by 1 base and J by 5 bases, leaving 12 bases between them. The germline gives CDR1 MGHRA, CDR2 YSYEKL. CDR3 sequence reads: CASSQVSFNDEQYF. The CDR3 region has the DNA TGCGCCAGCAGCCAAGTTTCGTTCAACGACGAGCAGTACTTC.

V is TRBV10-3 and J is TRBJ1-1, with D tentatively TRBD1 (6 bases). Germline assignment: CDR1 ENHRY and CDR2 SYGVKD. The V end lost 8 bases, the J end lost 8 bases, and 21 bases lay between the germline ends. The CDR3 has 14 residues. This chain's CDR3 is CAISPSTTGYEAFF. CDR3 in DNA: TGTGCCATCTCCCCCTCCACTACAGGGTACGAAGCTTTCTTT.

V usage is TRBV27 and J usage is TRBJ2-7, with unresolved D. The CDR3 is 13 amino acids. The ends were cut back, 3 bases at V and 6 bases at J, with 12 bases in the middle. Looked up from germline, CDR1 is MNHEY and CDR2 is SMNVEV (reference sequence). The CDR3 nucleotides are TGTGCCAGCAGTTTCCGCGTTACATCCGAGCAGTACTTC. Protein: CASSFRVTSEQYF.

The chain joins TRBV2 to TRBJ2-3, with D tentatively TRBD2 (5 bases). Per the germline V gene, CDR1 is SNHLY and CDR2 is FYNNEI. Trimming stripped 4 bases from V and 0 bases from J, with 14 bases between. CDR3 length: 16 amino acids. CDR3: CASSGRSAVSTDTQYF. For the CDR3, the DNA is TGTGCCAGCAGTGGAAGATCAGCGGTTAGCACAGATACGCAGTATTTT.

The chain employs TRBV7-8 and TRBJ1-5; D is uncertain. The ends were cut back, 2 bases at V and 5 bases at J, with 13 bases in the middle. The germline V gene encodes CDR1 SGHVS and CDR2 FQNEAQ. This CDR3 has 15 amino acids. The CDR3 loop is CASSLRAEGYQPQHF. The CDR3 nucleotides are TGTGCCAGCAGCTTAAGGGCCGAGGGTTATCAGCCCCAGCATTTT.

This sequence joins TRBV9 and TRBJ2-3; the match to TRBD2 covers 11 bases. Germline trimming cut 4 bases from V and 3 bases from J; bases unmatched to any gene: 4. From germline, CDR1 is SGDLS and CDR2 YYNGEE. This CDR3 contains 15 residues. The CDR3 loop reads CASSLAGGWTDTQYF. CDR3 nucleotide sequence: TGTGCCAGCAGCCTAGCGGGGGGTTGGACAGATACGCAGTATTTT.

The rearrangement links TRBV5-4 to TRBJ1-6; D gene ambiguous. The CDR3 has 18 residues. V was cut by 0 bases and J by 0 bases, with 13 bases left in between. Germline V lookup: CDR1 SGHNT, CDR2 YYREEE (reference sequence). CDR3 sequence: CASSLAVEGSSYNSPLHF. For the CDR3, the DNA is TGTGCCAGCAGCTTGGCCGTTGAAGGGAGCTCCTATAATTCACCCCTCCACTTT. Full variable domain (outside the CDR3, taken from reference TRBV5-4 and TRBJ1-6): ETGVTQSPTHLIKTRGQQVTLRCSSQSGHNTVSWYQQALGQGPQFIFQYYREEENGRGNFPPRFSGLQFPNYSSELNVNALELDDSALYLCASSLAVEGSSYNSPLHFGNGTRLTVT.

The chain uses TRBV10-3 and TRBJ2-7; 8 bases are a match to TRBD2. The germline CDR1 and CDR2 sequences are ENHRY and SYGVKD. Unmatched junction bases numbered 5, after V lost 6 bases and J lost 4 bases. This CDR3 region has 13 residues. The CDR3 loop reads CAIRLADFYEQYF. The CDR3 DNA reads as TGTGCCATCAGACTAGCGGACTTTTACGAGCAGTACTTC.

This chain uses TRBV6-5 with TRBJ2-5, with 14 bases matching TRBD2. Germline-derived CDR1 and CDR2 are MNHEY and SVGAGI. Trimming removed 1 base from V and 3 bases from J; junction bases left unmatched: 1. This CDR3 is built from 16 residues. This chain's CDR3 is CASSYWTSGRKETQYF. CDR3 in DNA: TGTGCCAGCAGTTACTGGACTAGCGGGAGGAAAGAGACCCAGTACTTC.

This clone was observed a single time. The chain joins TRBV29-1 to TRBJ2-1, with D maybe TRBD2 (6 bases). The CDR3 contains 14 residues. Germline assignment: CDR1 SQVTM and CDR2 ANQGSEA. Trimming pared 4 bases from V and 5 bases from J, leaving 15 bases between. In nucleotides, the CDR3 is TGCAGCGTTGTTCTGTGGCTAGCGAACAATGAGCAGTTCTTC. Translating it yields CSVVLWLANNEQFF.

This clone turned up a few times. The chain carries TRBV13 and TRBJ1-2; maybe TRBD1 (6 bases). Trimming cost V 4 bases and J 0 bases, with 15 bases left between them. The CDR3 covers 16 residues. Germline values: CDR1 PRHDT, CDR2 FYEKMQ (reference sequence). The CDR3 DNA reads TGTGCCAGCAGCTCAACAGGGAAAGGGCCTAACTATGGCTACACCTTC. Encoded protein: CASSSTGKGPNYGYTF.

The V gene is TRBV19, the J gene TRBJ1-5, with 7 bases lining up with TRBD1. Germline lookup yields CDR1 LNHDA and CDR2 SQIVND (reference sequence). This CDR3 has 15 amino acids. With V trimmed by 6 bases and J by 5 bases, 10 bases remained unmatched. CDR3 protein: CASSVTGDPHQPQHF. DNA of the CDR3: TGTGCCAGTAGCGTTACAGGGGACCCCCATCAGCCCCAGCATTTT.

The chain couples TRBV30 to TRBJ1-6; perhaps TRBD1 as D (5 bases). The germline CDR1 and CDR2 sequences are GTSNPN and SVGIG (reference sequence). The CDR3 has 14 amino acids. Trimming took off 0 bases at V and 9 bases at J, with 12 bases between the two ends. CDR3 bases: TGTGCCTGGAGTGTACTCAGGGTGGGTTCACCCCTCCACTTT. This translates into CAWSVLRVGSPLHF.

The chain combines TRBV9 with TRBJ1-5; D is uncertain. Germline V gives CDR1 SGDLS, CDR2 YYNGEE. V lost 5 bases to trimming and J lost 10 bases, with 19 bases between them. CDR3 length equals 14 residues. In DNA form, the CDR3 reads TGTGCCAGCAGAGATAAAATAACTGGTTATCCCCAGCATTTT. It translates to CASRDKITGYPQHF.

The rearrangement links TRBV6-5 to TRBJ1-5; TRBD1 aligns across 7 bases. V was pared by 6 bases and J by 1 base, with 6 bases of the junction left unmatched. CDR1 and CDR2 (germline): MNHEY, SVGAGI. The CDR3 loop spans 15 amino acids. The CDR3 loop reads CASSTSGQSNQPQHF. The CDR3, as DNA: TGTGCCAGCAGCACCTCGGGACAGAGCAATCAGCCCCAGCATTTT.